Presented here are 11 T cell receptor beta chains from one specimen sequenced in a study of response to subunit inactivated influenza vaccine. TCRdb re-called the RT-PCR reads with MiXCR, one entry per CDR3 protein. Here the sample spans hundreds of thousands of distinct CDR3 sequences, around 18% being singletons. The input for sequencing was PBMCs from blood, taken 5 to 6 days after vaccination. All receptors derive from a man aged 50 or older who received an inactivated influenza vaccine.

This clonotype was recorded many times. V and J are TRBV10-2 and TRBJ2-5; 13 positions agree with TRBD2. Trimming removed 7 bases from V and 10 bases from J; junction bases left unmatched: 9. Per the germline V gene, CDR1 is WSHSY and CDR2 is SAAADI. The CDR3 length is 14 residues. The DNA for the CDR3 is TGCGCCAGCACCCCCGGGACTAGCGGGATGGTCCAGTACTTC. It yields the protein CASTPGTSGMVQYF.

The chain employs TRBV6-1 and TRBJ1-5; D gene uncertain. The CDR3 is 14 residues long. Germline values: CDR1 MNHNS, CDR2 SASEGT. Trimming removed 7 bases at V and 0 bases at J, with 10 bases between. The CDR3 spells CASMGVFSNQPQHF. The CDR3 DNA reads as TGTGCCAGCATGGGTGTATTTAGCAATCAGCCCCAGCATTTT.

This chain links TRBV20-1 with TRBJ2-7; D ambiguous. The CDR3 has 18 residues. V lost 4 bases and J lost 4, with 29 bases in between. CDR1 and CDR2 from the germline V gene are DFQATT and SNEGSKA (reference sequence). This CDR3 reads CSATSWGEIGIDRYEQYF. The CDR3 DNA reads TGCAGTGCTACGAGTTGGGGTGAAATTGGGATTGATCGGTACGAGCAGTACTTC.

This chain links TRBV5-1 with TRBJ2-2; a weak D match, TRBD1 (5 bases). The CDR3 loop spans 14 amino acids. Trimming cost V 2 bases and J 3 bases, with 8 bases left between them. Germline CDR1 is SGHRS and CDR2 is YFSETQ. The CDR3 DNA sequence: TGCGCCAGCAGCTTTACAGGACACACCGGGGAGCTGTTTTTT. It translates to CASSFTGHTGELFF.

This clonotype was recorded many times. The chain has TRBV29-1 and TRBJ2-7; 9 bases align to TRBD1. J gave up 4 bases and V 5 bases, and 3 bases lay outside the gene matches. Looked up from germline, CDR1 is SQVTM and CDR2 is ANQGSEA. CDR3 size: 12 residues. In DNA, the CDR3 is TGCAGCGTTTTACAGGGGGCTTACGAGCAGTACTTC. Translation: CSVLQGAYEQYF.

This clonotype was seen a few times. This sequence joins TRBV5-6 and TRBJ2-7, with D perhaps TRBD2 (5 bases). The germline V and J ends were trimmed by 5 bases and 5 bases, with 14 bases remaining between them. Per the germline V gene, CDR1 is SGHDT and CDR2 is YYEEEE. This CDR3 region has 13 residues. The DNA for the CDR3 is TGTGCCAGCAGTTCAGACATGGAGGACGAGCAGTACTTC. Translated: CASSSDMEDEQYF.

The chain has TRBV7-9 and TRBJ2-2, with D possibly being TRBD1 (6 bases). The CDR3 runs 15 residues. CDR1 and CDR2 from the germline V gene are SEHNR and FQNEAQ (reference sequence). Deletions cut 5 bases from V and 4 bases from J, with 14 bases between. This CDR3 is CASSPVSGVTGELFF. Written as DNA, the CDR3 is TGTGCCAGCAGCCCAGTCTCAGGGGTCACCGGGGAGCTGTTTTTT.

This chain joins TRBV20-1 and TRBJ1-2, with D maybe TRBD1 (5 bases). Trimming removed 2 bases at V and 6 bases at J, with 13 bases between. The germline V gene encodes CDR1 DFQATT and CDR2 SNEGSKA (reference sequence). This CDR3 is built from 13 residues. The CDR3 sequence is CSARPPGTDGYTF. In DNA, the CDR3 is TGCAGTGCTAGACCCCCAGGGACGGATGGCTACACCTTC.

V gene TRBV11-2 combines with J gene TRBJ2-1; D is perhaps TRBD1 or TRBD2 (7 bases each). The V end was cut by 7 bases, the J end by 8 bases, with 30 bases between. Germline V gene lookup returns CDR1 SGHAT and CDR2 FQNNGV. The length of the CDR3 is 18 residues. The CDR3 bases are TGTGCCAGCACCTGGGAGGGGGCGGCTACCTTACAAGGCGATGAGCAGTTCTTC. It codes for CASTWEGAATLQGDEQFF. The variable domain in full, with the rest retrieved from reference TRBV11-2 and TRBJ2-1, is EAGVAQSPRYKIIEKRQSVAFWCNPISGHATLYWYQQILGQGPKLLIQFQNNGVVDDSQLPKDRFSAERLKGVDSTLKIQPAKLEDSAVYLCASTWEGAATLQGDEQFFGPGTRLTVL.

This clonotype was detected many times. The gene calls are TRBV4-3 and TRBJ1-2; 10 nucleotides line up with TRBD1. Germline CDR1 LGHNA, CDR2 YSLEER. This CDR3 contains 15 residues. J lost 3 bases, V lost 0 bases, and 1 base had no gene match. In DNA, the CDR3 is TGCGCCAGCAGCCAAGAGACAGGGGGCGACTATGGCTACACCTTC. Translated, it gives CASSQETGGDYGYTF.

There are many counts of this clonotype. The rearrangement joins TRBV20-1 to TRBJ1-1; TRBD1 might be the D (5 bases). V shed 6 bases and J shed 4 bases, with 15 bases lying between them. There are 13 residues in the CDR3. Germline CDR1 DFQATT, CDR2 SNEGSKA (reference sequence). CDR3 residues: CSAPNGRGTEAFF. The CDR3 nucleotides read TGCAGTGCCCCGAATGGGAGGGGCACTGAAGCTTTCTTT.